This passage covers 6 T cell receptor beta chains from one sample sequenced in a study of T-cell reconstitution after alpha-beta-depleted transplantation in children. It was with unique molecular identifiers that the TCRbeta library was prepared. Each CDR3 protein gets one entry after TCRdb re-called the PCR reads with MiXCR. The repertoire includes 200,000 to 250,000 distinct CDR3 sequences, roughly 10% of them detected once, and around 6% sits in the top ten. The source material was PBMCs from the stem cell graft donor, sampled from the stem cell graft. The receptors were sampled from a human donor who donated a stem cell graft to a child with acute lymphoblastic leukemia.

This clonotype was recorded a few times. The chain has TRBV10-3 and TRBJ1-2; D is possibly TRBD1 (5 bases). The CDR3 contains 14 residues. The V gene lost 4 bases and the J gene lost 3 bases, with 12 bases spanning the gap. Looked up from germline, CDR1 is ENHRY and CDR2 is SYGVKD. Here the CDR3 reads CAISVPETDYGYTF. In DNA, the CDR3 is TGTGCCATCAGTGTTCCCGAGACAGACTATGGCTACACCTTC.

Notes on this clonotype: One junction end disagrees with the germline gene, perhaps due to a read error. The V gene is TRBV12-3 or TRBV12-4, the J gene TRBJ2-7, with D possibly being TRBD1 or TRBD2 (5 bases each). The CDR3 is made up of 14 amino acids. Here the CDR3 DNA reads TGTGCCAGCAGTAGCCGAGGGGCGGCTGGAGGAATGGACTTC. It encodes CASSSRGAAGGMDF.

This clonotype came up a few times. The V and J genes are TRBV7-9 and TRBJ1-5; no definite D call. The germline V and J ends were trimmed by 5 bases and 6 bases, with 8 bases remaining between them. The CDR3 contains 12 residues. CDR1 is SEHNR and CDR2 is FQNEAQ in the germline V gene (reference sequence). The CDR3 reads CASSTPPQPQHF. Written as DNA, the CDR3 is TGTGCCAGCAGCACCCCCCCTCAGCCCCAGCATTTT.

CDR3 coding DNA: TGTGCCAGCAGCTTAGCGGAGGGGAGAGAGCAGTATTTT. It is translated as CASSLAEGREQYF. This chain connects TRBV7-2 to TRBJ2-3; the D gene is possibly TRBD2 (6 bases). The V and J ends lost 0 bases and 11 bases respectively, with 12 bases between them. CDR1 is SGHTA, CDR2 FQGNSA, per germline. The CDR3 extends over 13 amino acids.

This clonotype occurred many times. This chain joins TRBV27 and TRBJ2-7, with no clear D. With 2 bases removed from V and 7 bases from J, the gap between germline ends came to 12 bases. The CDR3 runs to 13 residues. Germline lookup yields CDR1 MNHEY and CDR2 SMNVEV (reference sequence). CDR3 sequence: CASSLERWAEQYF. CDR3 bases: TGTGCCAGCAGTTTAGAGCGCTGGGCAGAGCAGTACTTC.

This clonotype was recorded a few times. The chain has TRBV3-1 and TRBJ2-1; D might be TRBD1 (5 bases). Trimming stripped 5 bases from V and 2 bases from J, with 22 bases between. This CDR3 is built from 18 residues. The germline gives CDR1 LGHDT, CDR2 YNNKEL (reference sequence). CDR3 DNA sequence: TGTGCCAGCAGCGCACTAATCCGACAGCACTTAACCTACAATGAGCAGTTCTTC. Amino acids: CASSALIRQHLTYNEQFF.